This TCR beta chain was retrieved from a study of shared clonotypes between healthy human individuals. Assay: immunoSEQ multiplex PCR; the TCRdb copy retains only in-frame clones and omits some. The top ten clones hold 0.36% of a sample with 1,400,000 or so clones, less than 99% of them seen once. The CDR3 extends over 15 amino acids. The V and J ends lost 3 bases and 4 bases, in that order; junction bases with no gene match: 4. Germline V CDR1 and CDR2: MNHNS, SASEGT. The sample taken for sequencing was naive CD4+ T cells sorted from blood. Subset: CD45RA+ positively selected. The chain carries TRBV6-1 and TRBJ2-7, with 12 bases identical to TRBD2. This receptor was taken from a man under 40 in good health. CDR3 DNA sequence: TGTGCCAGCAGTGATGGGACTAGCGGGTCTTACGAGCAGTACTTC. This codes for CASSDGTSGSYEQYF.